The present entry profiles one T cell receptor beta chain with its context. Its matching antigen is unknown. These data originate in a study of immune evolution from preneoplasia to lung adenocarcinoma. Points from the study as a whole: Top clone frequencies peaked in normal lung, apparently declining through invasive adenocarcinoma. Clonality was highest in normal lung, lower in later-stage lesions apparently.

This CDR3 has 13 amino acids. V was shortened by 1 base and J by 7 bases, with 5 bases between the two germline ends. CDR1 is SGHTA, CDR2 FQGNSA, per germline. Resections took place in Japan or China from about 2014 to 2018. Two lung cancer pathologists independently confirmed each histologic diagnosis. TCRdb's copy holds only in-frame clones and misses some; the assay was immunoSEQ multiplex PCR. This sample yields 4,500 to 7,000 clones, of which around 69% are seen a single time; around 21% belongs to the top ten. The chain is built from TRBV7-2 and TRBJ1-6; D is unresolved. This TCR came from a person of 80 years or more with lung adenocarcinoma. Specimen: FFPE adjacent normal lung tissue. DNA for the CDR3: TGTGCCAGCAGCTTAGGCCCCAATTCACCCCTCCACTTT. Its translation is CASSLGPNSPLHF.